Listed here is a single T cell receptor (beta chain). Its specificity is unknown. The record originates from a study of T cells in pancreatic ductal adenocarcinoma. Overall study findings and caveats: Tumors hold more CD45RO+ effector T cells, which may bias toward lower diversity. Blood clonality (around 0.066) did not differ significantly from tumor (about 0.11). The resected pancreatic cancer cohort was biased toward the minority with early-stage disease. Unique clonotypes were around 8-fold more numerous in blood than in tumor.

The protocol was immunoSEQ multiplex PCR, while the TCRdb copy is restricted to in-frame clones and leaves out a portion. Seen here are tens of thousands of clones, around 94% observed once, and the top ten hold roughly 2%. CDR3 length equals 15 residues. V gave up 5 bases and J gave up 1 base, with 12 bases separating them. From germline, CDR1 is MNHEY and CDR2 SMNVEV (reference sequence). Selected pancreatic ductal adenocarcinoma patients had undergone surgery without neoadjuvant therapy. The TCR sequence derives from a human donor with pancreatic ductal adenocarcinoma. Sequenced input: PBMCs. The chain combines TRBV27 with TRBJ1-3; D remains unclear. This chain's CDR3 is CASSPWPLSGNTIYF. As DNA, the CDR3 is TGTGCCAGCAGTCCTTGGCCCTTATCTGGAAACACCATATATTTT.